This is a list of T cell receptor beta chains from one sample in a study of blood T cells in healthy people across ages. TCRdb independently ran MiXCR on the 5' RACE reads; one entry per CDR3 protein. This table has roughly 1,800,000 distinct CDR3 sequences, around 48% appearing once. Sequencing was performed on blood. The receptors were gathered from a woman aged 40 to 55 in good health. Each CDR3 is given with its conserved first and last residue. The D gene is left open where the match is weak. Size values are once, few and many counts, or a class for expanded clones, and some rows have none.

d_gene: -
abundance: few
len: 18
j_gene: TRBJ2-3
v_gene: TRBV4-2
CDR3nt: TGTGCCAGCAGCCAAGGTTTAGGCTCCCGCACTAGCACAGATACGCAGTATTTT
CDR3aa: CASSQGLGSRTSTDTQYF

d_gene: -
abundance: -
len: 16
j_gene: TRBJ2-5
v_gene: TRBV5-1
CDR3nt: TGCGCCAGCAGGGCCCCCTCGGGCAGTTTTACCGACAAGCAGTACTTC
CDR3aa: CASRAPSGSFTDKQYF

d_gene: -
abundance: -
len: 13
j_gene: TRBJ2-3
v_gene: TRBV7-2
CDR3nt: TGTGCCAGCAGCTCCTCAGGGTCGGGTACGCAGTATTTT
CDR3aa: CASSSSGSGTQYF

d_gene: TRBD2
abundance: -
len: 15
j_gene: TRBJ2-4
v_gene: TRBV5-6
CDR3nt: TGTGCCAGCAGCTCCCCCGGGGGGATCAAAAACATTCAGTACTTC
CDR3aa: CASSSPGGIKNIQYF

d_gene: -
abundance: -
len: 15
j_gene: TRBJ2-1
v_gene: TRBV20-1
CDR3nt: TGCAGTGTGGCTCAAAACAGGCTCGCCCCCTACGAGCAGTTCTTC
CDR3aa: CSVAQNRLAPYEQFF

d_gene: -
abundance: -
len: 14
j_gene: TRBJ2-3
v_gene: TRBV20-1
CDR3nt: TGCAGTGCCAGCGGGCCAACGCCAGGGGGTACGCAGTATTTT
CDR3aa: CSASGPTPGGTQYF

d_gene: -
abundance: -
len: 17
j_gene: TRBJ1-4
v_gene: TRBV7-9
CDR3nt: TGTGCCAGCAGCTTGATCCAGGGGAGGTTGGGTAATGAAAAACTGTTTTTT
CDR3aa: CASSLIQGRLGNEKLFF

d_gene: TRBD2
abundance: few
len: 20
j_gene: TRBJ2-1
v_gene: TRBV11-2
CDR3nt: TGTGCCAGCAGCAAAAAGGCTCTAGCGGGGGACTTTGAATTCTACAATGAGCAGTTCTTC
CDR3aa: CASSKKALAGDFEFYNEQFF

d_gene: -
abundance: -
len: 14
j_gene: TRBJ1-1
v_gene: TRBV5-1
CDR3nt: TGCGCCAGCAGGCGCGGGTTCCCGAACACTGAAGCTTTCTTT
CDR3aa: CASRRGFPNTEAFF

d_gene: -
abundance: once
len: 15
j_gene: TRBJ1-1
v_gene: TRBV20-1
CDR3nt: TGCAGTGCTAGAGATCGCGGACGGGGGGGCACTGAAGCTTTCTTT
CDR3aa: CSARDRGRGGTEAFF

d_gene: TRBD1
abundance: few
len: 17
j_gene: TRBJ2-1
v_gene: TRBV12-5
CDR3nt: TGTGCTAGTGGTTTGGTAAACTTACAGGGGTTCGGGAATGAGCAGTTCTTC
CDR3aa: CASGLVNLQGFGNEQFF

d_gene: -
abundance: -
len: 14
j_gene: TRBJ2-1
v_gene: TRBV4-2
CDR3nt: TGTGCCAGCAGCCGCTCAACAGGGTTCGATGAGCAGTTCTTC
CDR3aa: CASSRSTGFDEQFF

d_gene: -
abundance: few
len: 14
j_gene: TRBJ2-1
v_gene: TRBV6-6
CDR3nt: TGTGCCAGCAGTTACGGGGCGAGGGGCAATGAGCAGTTCTTC
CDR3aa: CASSYGARGNEQFF

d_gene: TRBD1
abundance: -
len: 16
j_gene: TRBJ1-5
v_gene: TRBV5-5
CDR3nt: TGTGCCAGCAGCTTGGCCGACAGGGGAGCGTTTCAGCCCCAGCATTTT
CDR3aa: CASSLADRGAFQPQHF

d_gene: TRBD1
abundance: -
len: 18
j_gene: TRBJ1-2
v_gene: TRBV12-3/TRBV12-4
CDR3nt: TGTGCCAGCAGTTTATCCGAGACAGGGGGCTCTATTCGCTATGGCTACACCTTC
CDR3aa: CASSLSETGGSIRYGYTF

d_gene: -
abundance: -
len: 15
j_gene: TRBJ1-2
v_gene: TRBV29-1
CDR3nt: TGCAGCGTTGAGGGGAGGAACAGACAAAACTATGGCTACACCTTC
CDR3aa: CSVEGRNRQNYGYTF

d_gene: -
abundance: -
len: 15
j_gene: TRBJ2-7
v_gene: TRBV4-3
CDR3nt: TGCGCCAGCAGCCAAGATTTGGGCAGCCACAATGAGCAGTACTTC
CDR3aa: CASSQDLGSHNEQYF

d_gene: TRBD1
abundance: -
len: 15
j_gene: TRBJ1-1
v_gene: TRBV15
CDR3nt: TGTGCCACCAGCAGAGATCGGGACAGGAACACTGAAGCTTTCTTT
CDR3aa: CATSRDRDRNTEAFF

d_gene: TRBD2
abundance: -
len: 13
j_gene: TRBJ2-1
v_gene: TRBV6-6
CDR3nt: TGTGCCAGCGGGGAGGGCAGGAAGAATGAGCAGTTCTTC
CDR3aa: CASGEGRKNEQFF

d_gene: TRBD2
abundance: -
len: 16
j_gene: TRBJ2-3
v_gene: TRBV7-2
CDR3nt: TGTGCCTGCAGCTTCCTAGCGGGGGGCGCCAGAGATACGCAGTATTTT
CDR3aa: CACSFLAGGARDTQYF

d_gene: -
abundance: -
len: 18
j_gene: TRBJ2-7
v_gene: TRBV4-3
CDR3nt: TGCGCCAGCAGCCAAGGACTCCAGGGGAATTTCGCCCACTACGAGCAGTACTTC
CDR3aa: CASSQGLQGNFAHYEQYF

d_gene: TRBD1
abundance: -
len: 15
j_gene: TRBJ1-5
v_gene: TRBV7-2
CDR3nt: TGTGCCAGCAGCTTACAGGGGGCGCTTAGTCAGCCCCAGCATTTT
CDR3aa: CASSLQGALSQPQHF

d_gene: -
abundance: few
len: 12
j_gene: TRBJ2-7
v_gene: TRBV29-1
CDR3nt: TGCAGCGTTGAAGGATCGGGGATTGAGCAGTACTTC
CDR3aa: CSVEGSGIEQYF

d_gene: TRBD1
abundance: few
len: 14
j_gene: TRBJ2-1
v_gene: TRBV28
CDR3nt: TGTGCCAGCAGTCCAGGCAGGGGGCGCAATGAGCAGTTCTTC
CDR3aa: CASSPGRGRNEQFF

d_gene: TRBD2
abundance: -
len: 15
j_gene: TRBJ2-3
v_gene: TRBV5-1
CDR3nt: TGCGCCAGCAGCTTGGGAGGGGCGGGAGCAGATACGCAGTATTTT
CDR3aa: CASSLGGAGADTQYF

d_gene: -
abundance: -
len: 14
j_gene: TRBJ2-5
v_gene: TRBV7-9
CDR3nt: TGTGCCAGCAGCCTAGTACGGGGGTTTGAGACCCAGTACTTC
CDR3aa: CASSLVRGFETQYF

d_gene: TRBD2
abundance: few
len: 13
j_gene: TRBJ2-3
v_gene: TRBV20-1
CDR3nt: TGCAGTGCTAGTCTCGGGGGGGCAGATACGCAGTATTTT
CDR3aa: CSASLGGADTQYF

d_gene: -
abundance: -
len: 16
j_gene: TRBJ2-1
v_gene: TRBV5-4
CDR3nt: TGTGCCAGCACTTCACCCGGCGGGTCTCCCTACAATGAGCAGTTCTTC
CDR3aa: CASTSPGGSPYNEQFF

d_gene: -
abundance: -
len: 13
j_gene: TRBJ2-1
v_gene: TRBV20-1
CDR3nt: TGCAGTGCTAGATATTCCAGCTCCTACGAGCAGTTCTTC
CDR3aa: CSARYSSSYEQFF

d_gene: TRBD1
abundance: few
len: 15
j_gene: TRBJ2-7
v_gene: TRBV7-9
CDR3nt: TGTGCCAGCAGCCCCCCGGGGACAGGGGGCATCGAGCAGTACTTC
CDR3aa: CASSPPGTGGIEQYF

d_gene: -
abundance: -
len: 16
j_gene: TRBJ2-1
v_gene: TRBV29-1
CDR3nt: TGCAGCGTTGATGGGGCGGAAGGGACACCCTCGAGGGAGCAGTTCTTC
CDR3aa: CSVDGAEGTPSREQFF

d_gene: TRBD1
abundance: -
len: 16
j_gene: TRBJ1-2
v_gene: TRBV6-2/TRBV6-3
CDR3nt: TGTGCCAGCAGCCCGATCGGCAGGGGGCGGAACTATGGCTACACCTTC
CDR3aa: CASSPIGRGRNYGYTF

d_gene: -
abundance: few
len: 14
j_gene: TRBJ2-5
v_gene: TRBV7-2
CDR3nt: TGTGCCAGCAGCGGAGGGGGAAAGTTGGAGACCCAGTACTTC
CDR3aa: CASSGGGKLETQYF

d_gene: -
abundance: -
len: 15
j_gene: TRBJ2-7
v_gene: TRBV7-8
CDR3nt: TGTGCCAGCAGCGCCCGAATCGACCCCCGGTACGAGCAGTACTTC
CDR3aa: CASSARIDPRYEQYF

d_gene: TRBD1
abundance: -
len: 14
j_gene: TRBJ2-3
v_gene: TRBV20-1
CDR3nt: TGCAGTGCTGCGGACAGGGGAAGCACAGATACGCAGTATTTT
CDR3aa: CSAADRGSTDTQYF

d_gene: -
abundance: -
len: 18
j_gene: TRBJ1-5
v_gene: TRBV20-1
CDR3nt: TGCAGTGCTAGGGGTGGACATAAGTACCGGGGTAGCAATCAGCCCCAGCATTTT
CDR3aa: CSARGGHKYRGSNQPQHF

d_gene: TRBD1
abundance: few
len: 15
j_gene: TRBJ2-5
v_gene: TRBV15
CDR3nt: TGTGCCACCAGCAGAGGCGCGACAGGGGCAGAGACCCAGTACTTC
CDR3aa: CATSRGATGAETQYF

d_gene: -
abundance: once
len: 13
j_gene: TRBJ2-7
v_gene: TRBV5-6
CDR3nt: TGTGCCAGCAGCCAAGGGACCTTTTCCGAGCAGTACTTC
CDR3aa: CASSQGTFSEQYF

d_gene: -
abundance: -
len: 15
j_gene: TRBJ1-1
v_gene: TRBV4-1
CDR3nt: TGCGCCAGCAGCCAAGTAAGTGGAGGGAACACTGAAGCTTTCTTT
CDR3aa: CASSQVSGGNTEAFF

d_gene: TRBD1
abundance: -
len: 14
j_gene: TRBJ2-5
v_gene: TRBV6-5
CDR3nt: TGTGCCAGCAAACAGGGGGCAAGTGGAGAGACCCAGTACTTC
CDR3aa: CASKQGASGETQYF

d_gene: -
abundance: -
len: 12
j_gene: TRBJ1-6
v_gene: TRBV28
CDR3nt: TGTGCCAGCAGTGCAGGGACTTCACCCCTCCACTTT
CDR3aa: CASSAGTSPLHF

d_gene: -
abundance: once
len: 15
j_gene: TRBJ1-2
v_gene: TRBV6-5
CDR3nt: TGTGCCAGCAGTTACTCGAGGATGGGGGGGGAGGGCTACACCTTC
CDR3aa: CASSYSRMGGEGYTF

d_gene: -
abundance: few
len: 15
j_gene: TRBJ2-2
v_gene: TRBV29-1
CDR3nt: TGCAGCGTTGTGGGGGGACAGAGGAACACCGGGGAGCTGTTTTTT
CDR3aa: CSVVGGQRNTGELFF

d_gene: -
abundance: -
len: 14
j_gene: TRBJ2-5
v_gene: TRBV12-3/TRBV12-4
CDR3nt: TGTGCCAGCAGTTTTGGTCCCTCATATGAGACCCAGTACTTC
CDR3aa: CASSFGPSYETQYF

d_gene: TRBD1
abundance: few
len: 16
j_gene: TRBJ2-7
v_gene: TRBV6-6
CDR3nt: TGTGCCAGCAGTTCTGAACAGGGTAACCGAAAGGGGGCCCAGTACTTC
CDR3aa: CASSSEQGNRKGAQYF